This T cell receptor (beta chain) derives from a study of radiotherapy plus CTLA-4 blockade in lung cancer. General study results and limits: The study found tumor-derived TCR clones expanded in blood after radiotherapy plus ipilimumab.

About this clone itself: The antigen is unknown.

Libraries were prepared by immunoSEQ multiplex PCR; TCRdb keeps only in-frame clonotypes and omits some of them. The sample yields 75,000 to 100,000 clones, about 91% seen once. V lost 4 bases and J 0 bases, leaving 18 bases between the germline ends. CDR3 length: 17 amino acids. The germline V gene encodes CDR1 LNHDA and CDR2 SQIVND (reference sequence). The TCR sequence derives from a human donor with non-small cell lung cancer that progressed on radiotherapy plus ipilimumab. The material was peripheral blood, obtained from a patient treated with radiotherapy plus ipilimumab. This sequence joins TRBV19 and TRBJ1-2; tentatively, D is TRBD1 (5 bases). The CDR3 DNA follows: TGTGCCAGTAGTACTCTCTTTCTGACAGACACTAACTATGGCTACACCTTC. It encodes CASSTLFLTDTNYGYTF. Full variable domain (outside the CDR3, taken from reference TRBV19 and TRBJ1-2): DGGITQSPKYLFRKEGQNVTLSCEQNLNHDAMYWYRQDPGQGLRLIYYSQIVNDFQKGDIAEGYSVSREKKESFPLTVTSAQKNPTAFYLCASSTLFLTDTNYGYTFGSGTRLTVV.